The TCR beta chain under discussion was sequenced for a study of blood T cell repertoires in COVID-19. Study-level background: The United States, Italy and Spain supplied acute and convalescent COVID-19 samples. PBMCs, B-cell-depleted T cells, or T cells provided the cDNA or gDNA that made up the material.

Original processing methods: The authors estimated nucleated cell counts from reference gene primer amplification. Method: immunoSEQ multiplex PCR; TCRdb's copy keeps in-frame clones and lacks some. V, J and clone size reflect that table, while D and trimming were determined from the DNA. This sample has about 500,000 clones, with roughly nine tenths found just once. The CDR3 is 15 amino acids. Trimming at V came to 11 bases and at J to 0 bases, leaving 9 bases not matched to a gene. Germline assignment: CDR1 MNHEY and CDR2 SVGAGI. Seattle patients were enrolled during active infection and followed longitudinally.

The rearrangement joins TRBV6-5 to TRBJ1-2; TRBD1 aligns across 10 bases. The clonotype was recovered from a woman aged 50 to 60 with COVID-19, enrolled during active disease. Sequenced: peripheral blood. The CDR3 DNA is TGTGCCGTCACAACCGGGACAGGGGCTAACTATGGCTACACCTTC. Its translation: CAVTTGTGANYGYTF.